Sequencing of this TCR beta chain was carried out in a study of T-cell memory formation after mild COVID-19. Libraries for TCRalpha and TCRbeta carried sample barcodes and unique molecular identifiers via 5'RACE. One entry per CDR3 protein results from TCRdb running MiXCR on the 5' RACE reads. The repertoire holds 35,000 to 50,000 distinct CDR3 sequences, with roughly 7% as singletons. The study's findings and limits: Of the contracting clones, CD4+ ones lay mainly in CM and EM, and CD8+ ones in EMRA.

This clonotype was picked up a small number of times. Its antigen is not known. The sample was PBMCs or a T cell subset sorted from them (not recorded which). The clonotype originates from an adult who had mild COVID-19 (a few samples of this study predate the infection). Cell type and time point are not known.

CDR3 region: CASSQDLGGEQFF. The CDR3 DNA reads TGTGCCAGCAGCCAAGATCTGGGGGGGGAGCAGTTCTTC. The rearrangement links TRBV14 to TRBJ2-1; 7 bases agree with TRBD2. The CDR3 contains 13 residues. J gave up 10 bases and V 0 bases, and 3 bases lay outside the gene matches. The germline gives CDR1 SGHDN, CDR2 FVKESK.